This passage covers 12 T cell receptor beta chains from one sample sequenced in a study of cytomegalovirus exposure and HLA in healthy donors. Primers included in the PCR were 60 Vbeta and 13 Jbeta primers. Generated by immunoSEQ multiplex PCR, the TCRdb table keeps only in-frame clones and is missing some. The sample contains roughly 99,000 clones, around 80% of which appear only once. Specimen: PBMCs. Receptor source: a man aged 55-75 years in good health and CMV-seropositive.

Details on this clone: This same CDR3 is encoded by further DNA sequences in the sample. The chain's CDR3 is CATSRATGYGSGANVLTF. In nucleotides, the CDR3 is TGTGCCACCAGCAGAGCTACAGGGTATGGCTCTGGGGCCAACGTCCTGACTTTC. The rearrangement uses TRBV15 and TRBJ2-6; maybe TRBD1 (6 bases). Germline V gene lookup returns CDR1 LNHNV and CDR2 YYDKDF (reference sequence). Trimming took off 1 base at V and 0 bases at J, with 13 bases between the two ends. The CDR3 is made up of 18 amino acids.

The rearrangement uses TRBV9 and TRBJ1-4; 8 bases are a match to TRBD1. Losses at the gene ends were 4 bases for V and 5 bases for J; bases not matched to a gene: 7. Per germline, CDR1 SGDLS and CDR2 YYNGEE. The CDR3 length is 15 residues. Here the CDR3 DNA reads TGTGCCAGCAGCCCCCAGGGGGCTTCCAATGAAAAACTGTTTTTT. Residues: CASSPQGASNEKLFF. The complete variable domain, with remaining parts taken from reference TRBV9 and TRBJ1-4, reads DSGVTQTPKHLITATGQRVTLRCSPRSGDLSVYWYQQSLDQGLQFLIQYYNGEERAKGNILERFSAQQFPDLHSELNLSSLELGDSALYFCASSPQGASNEKLFFGSGTQLSVL.

The chain uses TRBV6-5 and TRBJ2-2; TRBD2 matches at 8 bases. The CDR3 loop spans 16 amino acids. V lost 2 bases, J lost 9 bases, and 11 bases stayed unmatched. The germline V gene encodes CDR1 MNHEY and CDR2 SVGAGI. The CDR3 spells CASSYGTRVGPRELFF. The CDR3 DNA reads as TGTGCCAGCAGTTACGGGACTAGAGTAGGCCCGAGGGAGCTGTTTTTT.

In regard to this clone: No DNA is shown, since the ends of the CDR3 on it are uncertain; the CDR3 is the one TCRdb lists. The chain combines TRBV28 with TRBJ1-4; the table's TRBD1 call for D was not verified on the DNA. The CDR3 comprises 14 residues, both ends counted. The V gene's germline CDR1 is MDHEN and CDR2 SYDVKM. This CDR3 is CASSSSGQGEKLFF.

Concerning this clone: One junction end disagrees with the germline gene, perhaps due to a read error. CDR3 bases: TGTGCCAGCAGTGCCGGACAGGGGGTCTACGAGCCGTACTTC. Its protein product is CASSAGQGVYEPYF. This chain joins TRBV6-1 and TRBJ2-7; 10 bases agree with TRBD1. Germline CDR1 reads MNHNS; CDR2 reads SASEGT. This CDR3 has 14 amino acids.

This sequence joins TRBV14 and TRBJ2-5, with TRBD1 matching 8 bases. CDR1 and CDR2 from the germline V gene are SGHDN and FVKESK. V was clipped by 2 bases and J by 5 bases; unmatched bases: 7. The CDR3 is 15 residues long. The CDR3 DNA is TGTGCCAGCAGCCAACTACAGGGGGTCCGGGAGACCCAGTACTTC. It translates to CASSQLQGVRETQYF. Full variable domain (remainder filled in from reference TRBV14 and TRBJ2-5): EAGVTQFPSHSVIEKGQTVTLRCDPISGHDNLYWYRRVMGKEIKFLLHFVKESKQDESGMPNNRFLAERTGGTYSTLKVQPAELEDSGVYFCASSQLQGVRETQYFGPGTRLLVL.

The rearrangement links TRBV9 to TRBJ2-2; perhaps TRBD2 as D (6 bases). Germline V gene data show CDR1 as SGDLS and CDR2 as YYNGEE. The ends were cut back, 4 bases at V and 7 bases at J, with 17 bases in the middle. This CDR3 comprises 15 residues. The CDR3 DNA follows: TGTGCCAGCAGCATCTTAGGAGGGAAGAGCGGGGAGCTGTTTTTT. This encodes CASSILGGKSGELFF.

The V call is TRBV5-4, the J call TRBJ2-5; TRBD1 aligns across 7 bases. V trimming: 3 bases; J trimming: 2 bases; junction bases outside the gene matches: 10. The V gene's germline CDR1 is SGHNT and CDR2 YYREEE (reference sequence). The CDR3 extends over 16 amino acids. The CDR3: CASSSKFGQAQETQYF. The CDR3 region has the DNA TGTGCCAGCAGCTCCAAGTTCGGACAGGCTCAAGAGACCCAGTACTTC.

The chain links TRBV27 to TRBJ2-2, with 12 nucleotides matching TRBD1. The CDR3 is 17 amino acids. Germline loops: CDR1 MNHEY, CDR2 SMNVEV (reference sequence). The junction had 7 bases not matched to a gene; V was cut back by 3 bases and J by 5 bases. The CDR3 DNA sequence: TGTGCCAGCAGTTTCACCGGGACAGGGGGCGCGACCGGGGAGCTGTTTTTT. This gives the protein CASSFTGTGGATGELFF.

The V gene is TRBV9, the J gene TRBJ1-4, with 8 bases fitting TRBD1. Losses at the gene ends were 0 bases for V and 8 bases for J; bases not matched to a gene: 9. The CDR3 is made up of 16 amino acids. Germline V gives CDR1 SGDLS, CDR2 YYNGEE. CDR3: CASSVGGQGAQEKLFF. The CDR3 DNA sequence: TGTGCCAGCAGCGTAGGGGGGCAGGGGGCGCAAGAAAAACTGTTTTTT.

In nucleotides, the CDR3 is TGTGCCAGCAGTTACTCGAGACAGGGTAGATACGAGCAGTACTTC. Residues: CASSYSRQGRYEQYF. The chain carries TRBV6-5 and TRBJ2-7; 7 nucleotides align to TRBD1. V shed 0 bases, J shed 4 bases, and the junction held 6 bases outside the gene matches. The CDR3 contains 15 residues. The germline V gene encodes CDR1 MNHEY and CDR2 SVGAGI.

The chain employs TRBV7-9 and TRBJ2-3; D is undetermined. The V and J ends lost 2 bases and 12 bases respectively, with 24 bases between them. Germline assignment: CDR1 SEHNR and CDR2 FQNEAQ (reference sequence). The CDR3 consists of 16 residues. The DNA of the CDR3 is TGTGCCAGCAGCTTATCTACGGGTTTAGGTCCCGTTTCCCAGTATTTT. Encoded protein: CASSLSTGLGPVSQYF.